The 19 T cell receptor beta chains below were found in one sample sequenced in a study of cytomegalovirus exposure and HLA in healthy donors (dated by TCRdb to 2015 to 2018). The protocol used for the library was the immunoSEQ multiplex PCR assay. The multiplex PCR relied on a mix of 60 forward primers for TCR Vbeta segments and 13 reverse primers for TCR Jbeta segments. This is the immuneACCESS table as TCRdb keeps it, with only in-frame sequences that have V and J called. A part of the clones is gone; compared with another copy, unresolved V genes explain less than half, and the rest is unexplained. Recorded for this sample are roughly 130,000 clones; roughly two thirds of them occurred a single time. The ten biggest clones cover about 1.6% of the sample. The sequenced sample was PBMCs. All receptors come from a man aged 25 to 45 in good health and CMV-seropositive.

The chain is built from TRBV5-6 and TRBJ1-5; 7 nucleotides align to TRBD1. The CDR3 spans 14 residues. The germline CDR1 and CDR2 sequences are SGHDT and YYEEEE. The junction had 1 base not matched to a gene; V was cut back by 2 bases and J by 2 bases. CDR3 nucleotide sequence: TGTGCCAGCAGCTTTACAGGGGGCAATCAGCCCCAGCATTTT. This gives the protein CASSFTGGNQPQHF.

This chain uses TRBV5-8 with TRBJ1-1, with D maybe TRBD1 (5 bases). The V end was cut by 5 bases, the J end by 0 bases, with 11 bases between. Germline V gene data show CDR1 as SGHTS and CDR2 as YDEGEE. The length of the CDR3 is 14 residues. The CDR3 loop reads CASRVPGMNTEAFF. DNA for the CDR3: TGTGCCAGCAGAGTGCCAGGGATGAACACTGAAGCTTTCTTT.

This clone was recorded a few times. The chain carries TRBV11-3 and TRBJ1-3; D perhaps matches TRBD1 (6 bases). V lost 3 bases and J lost 1, with 7 bases in between. The CDR3 contains 14 residues. CDR1 and CDR2 (germline): SGHNT, YENEEA. The CDR3 sequence: CASSFTGSGNTIYF. CDR3 sequence (DNA): TGTGCCAGCAGCTTTACAGGGTCTGGAAACACCATATATTTT.

In this sample, this clone turned up a few times. V gene TRBV5-1 combines with J gene TRBJ2-7; possibly TRBD1 for D (6 bases). CDR1 is SGHRS and CDR2 is YFSETQ in the germline V gene. Trimming shortened V by 2 bases and J by 3 bases, and 12 bases separated the two germline ends. The CDR3 contains 14 residues. CDR3 DNA sequence: TGCGCCAGCAGCTTCCAGGGGCCCGTCTACGAGCAGTACTTC. This gives the protein CASSFQGPVYEQYF.

This chain uses TRBV30 with TRBJ2-2; 8 bases align to TRBD2. Germline V gives CDR1 GTSNPN, CDR2 SVGIG (reference sequence). V trimming: 0 bases; J trimming: 6 bases; junction bases outside the gene matches: 3. There are 14 residues in the CDR3. The CDR3 nucleotides read TGTGCCTGGAGTGTATCGCGGGAGGCCGGGGAGCTGTTTTTT. Residues: CAWSVSREAGELFF.

The chain recombines TRBV5-8 with TRBJ2-7, with D unresolved. The CDR3 length is 14 residues. V lost 2 bases and J lost 3, with 12 bases in between. Germline CDR1 SGHTS, CDR2 YDEGEE. The CDR3 sequence: CASSFPTQIYEQYF. The CDR3 coding sequence is TGTGCCAGCAGCTTTCCTACCCAAATCTACGAGCAGTACTTC. Full variable domain (rest looked up from reference TRBV5-8 and TRBJ2-7): EAGVTQSPTHLIKTRGQQATLRCSPISGHTSVYWYQQALGLGLQFLLWYDEGEERNRGNFPPRFSGRQFPNYSSELNVNALELEDSALYLCASSFPTQIYEQYFGPGTRLTVT.

The table lists this clone with a few counts. This chain uses TRBV2 with TRBJ2-2; perhaps TRBD1 as D (5 bases). The V and J ends lost 4 bases and 5 bases respectively, with 14 bases between them. This CDR3 contains 15 residues. The germline gives CDR1 SNHLY, CDR2 FYNNEI. For the CDR3, the DNA is TGTGCCAGCAGTGCCGGACAAAAACAAACCGGGGAGCTGTTTTTT. Encoded protein: CASSAGQKQTGELFF.

The chain uses TRBV5-1 and TRBJ2-7; D remains unclear. The V end lost 2 bases, the J end lost 3 bases, and 9 bases lay between the germline ends. The germline CDR1 and CDR2 sequences are SGHRS and YFSETQ. This CDR3 is built from 13 residues. The CDR3 nucleotides are TGCGCCAGCAGCTTAGGCGGCTACTACGAGCAGTACTTC. The encoded protein is CASSLGGYYEQYF.

This clone was found a few times. The rearrangement links TRBV11-2 to TRBJ2-5; 11 nucleotides match TRBD1. This CDR3 region has 16 residues. V gave up 2 bases and J gave up 5 bases; unmatched junction bases: 7. CDR1 is SGHAT and CDR2 is FQNNGV in the germline V gene. CDR3: CASSLPPGTGGETQYF. The CDR3 region has the DNA TGTGCCAGCAGCTTACCGCCCGGGACAGGGGGGGAGACCCAGTACTTC.

This clone was picked up one time. The V gene is TRBV9, the J gene TRBJ1-2; 7 bases match TRBD1. Losses at the gene ends were 2 bases for V and 10 bases for J; bases not matched to a gene: 11. The CDR3 spans 14 residues. Germline V gene data show CDR1 as SGDLS and CDR2 as YYNGEE. Here the CDR3 DNA reads TGTGCCAGCAGCGTCGAGGGACAGAGTCACCACTACACCTTC. Its translation is CASSVEGQSHHYTF.

This chain joins TRBV9 and TRBJ2-5, with 7 bases identical to TRBD1. The CDR3 spans 15 residues. The germline CDR1 and CDR2 sequences are SGDLS and YYNGEE. With 1 base clipped from V and 2 bases from J, the junction kept 5 bases outside the gene matches. The CDR3 loop is CASSVTGRGQETQYF. DNA for the CDR3: TGTGCCAGCAGCGTAACGGGCAGGGGGCAAGAGACCCAGTACTTC.

This clone was seen just once. The chain joins TRBV14 to TRBJ2-3; D unclear. Germline loops: CDR1 SGHDN, CDR2 FVKESK. Between the trimmed V and J ends, which lost 0 bases and 2 bases, there was a span of 9 bases. This CDR3 comprises 15 residues. CDR3 protein: CASSQDGPPTDTQYF. As DNA, the CDR3 is TGTGCCAGCAGCCAAGATGGGCCACCCACAGATACGCAGTATTTT.

The J gene is TRBJ2-5, the V gene TRBV7-2; TRBD2 agrees at 7 bases. The CDR3 loop spans 14 amino acids. Looked up from germline, CDR1 is SGHTA and CDR2 is FQGNSA. V trimming: 6 bases; J trimming: 1 base; junction bases outside the gene matches: 5. CDR3 coding DNA: TGTGCCAGCAGACGTCAGCGGGGCCAAGAGACCCAGTACTTC. Its translation: CASRRQRGQETQYF.

The sample holds a few counts of this clone. The chain joins TRBV2 to TRBJ2-1; 11 bases line up with TRBD2. After removal of 5 bases from V and 7 bases from J, the junction contained 7 bases not matched to a gene. Germline-derived CDR1 and CDR2 are SNHLY and FYNNEI. The CDR3 is 15 amino acids. The CDR3 coding sequence is TGTGCCAGCAGTACACGACTAGCGGGGCAAAATGAGCAGTTCTTC. This codes for CASSTRLAGQNEQFF.

The CDR3 DNA follows: TGTGCCAGCAGCTTAGTGTCACTAGCGCCTAAAGAGACCCAGTACTTC. Residues: CASSLVSLAPKETQYF. The chain joins TRBV7-8 to TRBJ2-5, with 7 nucleotides matching TRBD2. The J segment lost 3 bases and the V segment lost 1 base, leaving 8 bases of the junction unmatched. The CDR3 contains 16 residues. CDR1 and CDR2 from the germline V gene are SGHVS and FQNEAQ.

The chain uses TRBV5-5 and TRBJ2-7; a possible D gene is TRBD1 (5 bases). The CDR3 runs to 15 residues. Germline assignment: CDR1 SGHKS and CDR2 YYEKEE (reference sequence). Trimming left V 2 bases short and J 4 bases short, with 16 bases between. CDR3 residues: CASSLIQVPQYEQYF. CDR3 DNA sequence: TGTGCCAGCAGCTTAATACAGGTACCCCAATACGAGCAGTACTTC.

This clone was recorded once. V and J are TRBV5-1 and TRBJ2-7; a weak D match, TRBD2 (6 bases). The CDR3 length is 16 residues. Germline V gene lookup returns CDR1 SGHRS and CDR2 YFSETQ. With 4 bases removed from V and 4 bases from J, the gap between germline ends came to 21 bases. The chain's CDR3 is CASSLGRAGNAYEQYF. The DNA of the CDR3 is TGCGCCAGCAGCCTCGGACGGGCGGGGAATGCGTACGAGCAGTACTTC.

V gene TRBV2 combines with J gene TRBJ1-5; 7 bases are a match to TRBD1. This CDR3 is 15 amino acids long. Germline V gives CDR1 SNHLY, CDR2 FYNNEI. V was pared by 3 bases and J by 3 bases, with 5 bases of the junction left unmatched. Written as DNA, the CDR3 is TGTGCCAGCAGTGATCCGGACAGGTACAATCAGCCCCAGCATTTT. It is translated as CASSDPDRYNQPQHF. Using reference TRBV2 and TRBJ1-5 for the parts outside the CDR3, the full variable domain is EPEVTQTPSHQVTQMGQEVILRCVPISNHLYFYWYRQILGQKVEFLVSFYNNEISEKSEIFDDQFSVERPDGSNFTLKIRSTKLEDSAMYFCASSDPDRYNQPQHFGDGTRLSIL.

The V gene is TRBV6-1, the J gene TRBJ1-2; D uncertain. The CDR3 covers 14 residues. The germline V gene encodes CDR1 MNHNS and CDR2 SASEGT. Between the trimmed V and J ends, which lost 1 base and 4 bases, there was a span of 10 bases. The CDR3 loop reads CASSEGLALYGYTF. The CDR3 coding sequence is TGTGCCAGCAGTGAAGGGTTGGCCCTCTATGGCTACACCTTC.